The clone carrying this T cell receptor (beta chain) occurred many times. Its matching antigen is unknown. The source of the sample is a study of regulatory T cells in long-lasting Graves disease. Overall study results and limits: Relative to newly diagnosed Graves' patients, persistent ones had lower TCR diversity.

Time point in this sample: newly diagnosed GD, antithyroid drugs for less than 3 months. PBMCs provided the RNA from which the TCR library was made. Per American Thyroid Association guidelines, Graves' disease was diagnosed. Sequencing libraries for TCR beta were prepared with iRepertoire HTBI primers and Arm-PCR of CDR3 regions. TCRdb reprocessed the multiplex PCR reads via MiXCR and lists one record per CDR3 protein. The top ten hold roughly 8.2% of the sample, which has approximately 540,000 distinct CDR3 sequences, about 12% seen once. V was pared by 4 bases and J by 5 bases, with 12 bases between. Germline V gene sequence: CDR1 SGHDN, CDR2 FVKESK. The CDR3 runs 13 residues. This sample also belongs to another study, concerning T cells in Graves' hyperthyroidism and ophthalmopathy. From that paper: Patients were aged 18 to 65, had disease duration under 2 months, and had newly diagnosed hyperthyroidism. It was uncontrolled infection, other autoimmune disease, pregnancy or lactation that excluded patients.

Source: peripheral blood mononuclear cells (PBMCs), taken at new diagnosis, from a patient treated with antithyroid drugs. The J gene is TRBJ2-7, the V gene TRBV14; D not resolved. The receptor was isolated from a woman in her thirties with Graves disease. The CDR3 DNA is TGTGCCAGCAGCCTGGGAAGAACGAACGAGCAGTACTTC. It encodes CASSLGRTNEQYF.